These 4 T cell receptor beta chains were all obtained from the same sample, sequenced in a study of read filtering for tumor transcriptome and immune sequencing. The library was built from roughly 400 ng RNA with molecular barcoded adaptors for alpha/delta and beta/gamma chains. TCRdb analysed the reads with MiXCR anew, one entry per CDR3 protein. The sample contains approximately 40,000 distinct CDR3 sequences, about 15% of which appear only once. What was sequenced was a population of CD138-negative cells sorted from bone marrow. These receptors were collected from a donor aged 40 or older with multiple myeloma.

On this clonotype: A read error is possible here, since a much larger clone lies one base away. The genes are TRBV20-1 and TRBJ2-2; D is perhaps TRBD1 or TRBD2 (5 bases each). Germline-derived CDR1 and CDR2 are DFQATT and SNEGSKA (reference sequence). This CDR3 is built from 13 residues. DNA of the CDR3: TGCAGTGCTAGGCCTTCGAACACCGGGGACCTGTTTTTT. The encoded protein is CSARPSNTGDLFF.

Ten or more counts support this clonotype. The CDR3 is CASSPPGDWTEAFF. The CDR3 DNA is TGTGCCAGCTCACCGCCGGGGGATTGGACTGAAGCTTTCTTT. The rearrangement links TRBV18 to TRBJ1-1, with D possibly matching TRBD1 (5 bases). The CDR3 length is 14 residues. V shed 3 bases and J shed 5 bases, with 13 bases lying between them. Germline V gene sequence: CDR1 KGHSH, CDR2 LQKENI.

Worth noting for this clonotype: A single base separates this from a much larger clone, so it may be a read error. The chain carries TRBV4-3 and TRBJ2-3; D uncertain. The CDR3 runs to 13 residues. Trimming took 1 base from V and 4 from J, leaving 6 bases between them. CDR1 is LGHNA, CDR2 YSLEER, per germline. DNA of the CDR3: TGCGCCAGCAGCCAAGTCCGCTCAGATACGCAGTATTTT. It is translated as CASSQVRSDTQYF.

This clonotype turned up a few times. The V call is TRBV11-2, the J call TRBJ2-2; 10 nucleotides align to TRBD1. V shed 6 bases, J shed 5 bases, and the junction held 6 bases outside the gene matches. The CDR3 has 15 amino acids. Germline V gene sequence: CDR1 SGHAT, CDR2 FQNNGV. The CDR3 protein is CASSPGTGVTGELFF. DNA for the CDR3: TGTGCCAGCAGTCCCGGGACAGGGGTAACCGGGGAGCTGTTTTTT.